This paragraph covers one T cell receptor beta chain sequence. Assay execution took place at the deep level. TCRdb's table, derived via immunoSEQ multiplex PCR, lists solely in-frame clones and lacks some. The sample records nearly 2 million clones, about 94% being singletons. This entry belongs to a study of shared clonotypes between healthy human individuals. This CDR3 region has 15 residues. With 0 bases removed from V and 4 bases from J, the gap between germline ends came to 12 bases. Per germline, CDR1 LNHNV and CDR2 YYDKDF (reference sequence). CD8 cells regarded as naive lacked CD45RO, were positively chosen for CCR7, and omitted terminally differentiated effector memory CD45RA+ cells.

The TCR comes from a man aged 18 to 30 in good health. Sequencing used naive CD8+ T cells sorted from blood. This rearrangement joins TRBV15 to TRBJ1-1; possibly TRBD1 for D (5 bases). CDR3 sequence reads: CATSRDRGRSTEAFF. The CDR3 nucleotides read TGTGCCACCAGCAGAGATAGGGGTAGGAGCACTGAAGCTTTCTTT. Full variable domain (rest looked up from reference TRBV15 and TRBJ1-1): DAMVIQNPRYQVTQFGKPVTLSCSQTLNHNVMYWYQQKSSQAPKLLFHYYDKDFNNEADTPDNFQSRRPNTSFCFLDIRSPGLGDTAMYLCATSRDRGRSTEAFFGQGTRLTVV.